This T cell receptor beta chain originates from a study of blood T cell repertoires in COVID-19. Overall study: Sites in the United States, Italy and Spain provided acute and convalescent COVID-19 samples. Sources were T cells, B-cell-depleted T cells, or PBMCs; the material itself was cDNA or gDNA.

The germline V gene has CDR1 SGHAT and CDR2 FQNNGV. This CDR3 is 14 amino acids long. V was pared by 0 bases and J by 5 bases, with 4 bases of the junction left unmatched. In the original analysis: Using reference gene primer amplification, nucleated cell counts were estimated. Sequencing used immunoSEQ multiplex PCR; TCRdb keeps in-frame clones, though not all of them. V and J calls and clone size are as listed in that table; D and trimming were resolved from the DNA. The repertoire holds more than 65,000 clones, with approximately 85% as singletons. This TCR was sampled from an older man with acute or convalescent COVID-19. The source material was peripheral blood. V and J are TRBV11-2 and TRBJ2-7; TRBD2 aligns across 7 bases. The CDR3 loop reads CASSLEGRGDEQYF. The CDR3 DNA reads TGTGCCAGCAGCTTAGAGGGCCGGGGGGACGAGCAGTACTTC.